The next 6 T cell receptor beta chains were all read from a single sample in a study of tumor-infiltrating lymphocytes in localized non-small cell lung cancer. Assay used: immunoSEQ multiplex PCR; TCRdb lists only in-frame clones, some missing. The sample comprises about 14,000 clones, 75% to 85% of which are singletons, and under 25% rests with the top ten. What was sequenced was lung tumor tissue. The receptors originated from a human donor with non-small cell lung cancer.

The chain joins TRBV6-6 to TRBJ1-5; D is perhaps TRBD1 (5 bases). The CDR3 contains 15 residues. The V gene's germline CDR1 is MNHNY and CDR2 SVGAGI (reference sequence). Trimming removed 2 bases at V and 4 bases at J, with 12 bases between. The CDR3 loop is CASSYTNEGNQPQHF. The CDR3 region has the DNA TGTGCCAGCAGTTACACGAATGAGGGGAATCAGCCCCAGCATTTT.

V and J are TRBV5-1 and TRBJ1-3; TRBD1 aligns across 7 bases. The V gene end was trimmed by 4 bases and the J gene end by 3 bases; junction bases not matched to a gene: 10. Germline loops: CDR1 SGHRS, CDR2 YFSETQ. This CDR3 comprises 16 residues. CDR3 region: CASSPRGGAIGNTIYF. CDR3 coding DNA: TGCGCCAGCAGCCCTCGAGGGGGCGCGATTGGAAACACCATATATTTT.

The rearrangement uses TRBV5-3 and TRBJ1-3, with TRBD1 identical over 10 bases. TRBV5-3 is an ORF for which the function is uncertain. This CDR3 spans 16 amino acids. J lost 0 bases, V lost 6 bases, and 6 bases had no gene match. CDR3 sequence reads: CARTRDRGASGNTIYF. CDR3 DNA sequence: TGTGCCAGAACCCGGGACAGGGGAGCCTCTGGAAACACCATATATTTT.

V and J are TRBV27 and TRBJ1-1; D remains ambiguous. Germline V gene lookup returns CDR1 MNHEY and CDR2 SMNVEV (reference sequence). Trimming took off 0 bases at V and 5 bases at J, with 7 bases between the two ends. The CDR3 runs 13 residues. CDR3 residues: CASSLSRGTEAFF. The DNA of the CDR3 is TGTGCCAGCAGTTTATCAAGAGGGACTGAAGCTTTCTTT.

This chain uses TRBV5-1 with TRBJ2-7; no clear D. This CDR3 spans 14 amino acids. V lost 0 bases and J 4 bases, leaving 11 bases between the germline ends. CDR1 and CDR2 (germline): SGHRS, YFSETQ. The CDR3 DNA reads TGCGCCAGCAGCTTGGAGTGGCGCGCTTACGAGCAGTACTTC. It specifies CASSLEWRAYEQYF.

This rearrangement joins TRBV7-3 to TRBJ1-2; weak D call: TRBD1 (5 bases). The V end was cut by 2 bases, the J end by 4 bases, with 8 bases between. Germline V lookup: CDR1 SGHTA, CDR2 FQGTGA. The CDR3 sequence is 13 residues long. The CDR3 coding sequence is TGTGCCAGCAGCTTACAGGGCGGCTATGGCTACACCTTC. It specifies CASSLQGGYGYTF.